This TCR beta chain was captured in a study of human T cells and chemical hapten exposure. Study results and limitations: Expanded TCRs created a significantly greater count of big CDR3 similarity clusters than controls did.

As to this clonotype: The antigen is undetermined.

Germline trimming cut 3 bases from V and 5 bases from J; bases unmatched to any gene: 7. Per germline, CDR1 LNHDA and CDR2 SQIVND (reference sequence). This CDR3 spans 16 amino acids. Described time point: patch test 1, 2 weeks after DPC sensitization. Sample treatment: therapeutic diphenylcyclopropenone sensitization with weekly scalp DPC. Alopecia patients deemed DPC-suitable, aged 18 to 70, excluding pregnancy. The authors extracted total RNA from unfractionated whole blood. TCRdb recomputed calls from the RACE reads with MiXCR, one row per CDR3 protein. The table includes tens of thousands of distinct CDR3 sequences, approximately 35% detected once.

The source is a man aged 35-49 years with alopecia areata. Some clones in this sample may be carry-over from other donors' samples. The starting material was whole blood, obtained in connection with sensitization to the hapten diphenylcyclopropenone (DPC). The chain recombines TRBV19 with TRBJ1-5; 10 nucleotides line up with TRBD1. This chain's CDR3 is CASSIFGTGAYQPQHF. For the CDR3, the DNA is TGTGCCAGTAGTATCTTTGGGACAGGGGCGTATCAGCCCCAGCATTTT. Filled out from reference TRBV19 and TRBJ1-5, the complete variable domain reads DGGITQSPKYLFRKEGQNVTLSCEQNLNHDAMYWYRQDPGQGLRLIYYSQIVNDFQKGDIAEGYSVSREKKESFPLTVTSAQKNPTAFYLCASSIFGTGAYQPQHFGDGTRLSIL.